A single sample gave rise to the 14 T cell receptor beta chains below, sequenced in a study of T-cell reconstitution after alpha-beta-depleted transplantation in children. Preparation of the TCRbeta library used unique molecular identifiers. TCRdb independently ran MiXCR on the PCR reads; one entry per CDR3 protein. The sample records a few hundred thousand distinct CDR3 sequences, approximately 20% being singletons. Sequences were derived from PBMCs from the stem cell graft donor, sampled from the stem cell graft. Every receptor here comes from a human donor who donated a stem cell graft to a child with acute lymphoblastic leukemia.

The gene calls are TRBV20-1 and TRBJ2-3; 15 bases are a match to TRBD2. Germline loops: CDR1 DFQATT, CDR2 SNEGSKA (reference sequence). The CDR3 contains 19 residues. Trimming at V came to 5 bases and at J to 4 bases, leaving 16 bases not matched to a gene. CDR3 nucleotide sequence: TGCAGTGCTCGCCCGGGACTAGCGGGAGGCCGGGGAAGGGCAGATACGCAGTATTTT. The encoded protein is CSARPGLAGGRGRADTQYF.

The chain joins TRBV7-9 to TRBJ2-7; a possible D gene is TRBD2 (5 bases). The CDR3 length is 12 residues. Trimming left V 6 bases short and J 7 bases short, with 13 bases between. Germline V CDR1 and CDR2: SEHNR, FQNEAQ (reference sequence). CDR3 in amino acids: CASSSDYDEQYF. In nucleotides, the CDR3 is TGTGCCAGCAGTTCCGACTACGATGAGCAGTACTTC.

The chain has TRBV20-1 and TRBJ1-1; no firm D call. The length of the CDR3 is 15 residues. V was clipped by 5 bases and J by 4 bases, with 20 bases between them. CDR1 is DFQATT, CDR2 SNEGSKA, per germline (reference sequence). The CDR3 spells CSAYEDLGLSTEAFF. The CDR3 DNA follows: TGCAGTGCTTATGAGGACCTGGGATTAAGCACTGAAGCTTTCTTT.

The chain has TRBV7-2 and TRBJ2-5, with 8 bases fitting TRBD2. The CDR3 is made up of 16 amino acids. V shed 0 bases, J shed 6 bases, and the junction held 9 bases outside the gene matches. Per the germline V gene, CDR1 is SGHTA and CDR2 is FQGNSA. The CDR3 loop is CASSLAGRREVKTQYF. The CDR3 DNA follows: TGTGCCAGCAGCTTAGCGGGTCGGCGGGAGGTAAAGACCCAGTACTTC.

This clonotype occurred a few times. The gene calls are TRBV30 and TRBJ2-7; TRBD2 is a possible D gene (6 bases). The germline gives CDR1 GTSNPN, CDR2 SVGIG (reference sequence). The CDR3 contains 14 residues. V was trimmed by 7 bases and J by 2 bases, leaving 18 bases between them. CDR3 region: CASRLPGGTYEQYF. The CDR3 DNA follows: TGTGCCTCTCGCCTCCCTGGGGGGACCTACGAGCAGTACTTC.

The chain combines TRBV5-1 with TRBJ2-3, with TRBD2 matching 12 bases. Trimming cost V 8 bases and J 0 bases; bases outside gene matches: 7. From germline, CDR1 is SGHRS and CDR2 YFSETQ. The CDR3 runs 16 residues. This chain's CDR3 is CASRTSGTISTDTQYF. In nucleotides, the CDR3 is TGCGCCAGTCGGACTAGCGGGACAATTAGCACAGATACGCAGTATTTT.

The V call is TRBV5-5, the J call TRBJ1-4; possibly TRBD1 for D (5 bases). V was trimmed by 4 bases and J by 8 bases, leaving 12 bases between them. This CDR3 contains 13 residues. Germline CDR1 SGHKS, CDR2 YYEKEE (reference sequence). CDR3 amino acids: CASSRYWTEKLFF. The DNA for the CDR3 is TGTGCCAGCAGCCGCTACTGGACAGAAAAACTGTTTTTT.

This clonotype was counted a few times. J is TRBJ2-3 and V is TRBV3-1; no reliable D call. The CDR3 loop spans 14 amino acids. Germline CDR1 and CDR2: LGHDT and YNNKEL (reference sequence). With 0 bases removed from V and 3 bases from J, the gap between germline ends came to 7 bases. The CDR3 protein is CASSQDQITDTQYF. For the CDR3, the DNA is TGTGCCAGCAGCCAAGACCAGATTACAGATACGCAGTATTTT.

This clonotype came up a few times. The chain combines TRBV5-1 with TRBJ2-1; perhaps TRBD2 as D (6 bases). This CDR3 region has 15 residues. The germline CDR1 and CDR2 sequences are SGHRS and YFSETQ. V was cut by 4 bases and J by 9 bases, with 20 bases left in between. CDR3 amino acids: CASSRIRLGFFEQFF. CDR3 DNA: TGCGCCAGCAGCCGGATTCGACTAGGATTCTTTGAGCAGTTCTTC.

The rearrangement joins TRBV5-6 to TRBJ1-5; D unclear. Trimming shortened V by 4 bases and J by 3 bases, and 17 bases separated the two germline ends. Germline V gene data show CDR1 as SGHDT and CDR2 as YYEEEE. This CDR3 has 16 residues. The CDR3 sequence is CASSDAVGRLNQPQHF. The CDR3 nucleotides are TGTGCCAGCAGCGACGCGGTCGGCCGACTCAATCAGCCCCAGCATTTT.

The chain carries TRBV12-3 or TRBV12-4 and TRBJ2-3; TRBD2 agrees at 10 bases. CDR3 length: 14 amino acids. J was trimmed by 1 base and V by 8 bases; bases with no gene match: 3. This chain's CDR3 is CASLAGVGTDTQYF. Here the CDR3 DNA reads TGTGCCAGCCTAGCGGGAGTAGGCACAGATACGCAGTATTTT.

The V call is TRBV20-1, the J call TRBJ2-5; 9 bases are a match to TRBD1. V shed 6 bases and J 2 bases; nucleotides not matched to a gene: 7. This CDR3 has 14 residues. CDR1 and CDR2 (germline): DFQATT, SNEGSKA (reference sequence). The DNA of the CDR3 is TGCAGTGCGGGAGCGGACAGGGGACAAGAGACCCAGTACTTC. Translation: CSAGADRGQETQYF.

This chain uses TRBV7-3 with TRBJ2-7; D is undetermined. In germline, CDR1 is SGHTA, CDR2 FQGTGA. The CDR3 length is 14 residues. Trimming took 5 bases from V and 1 from J, leaving 12 bases between them. CDR3 DNA: TGTGCCAGCAGCACTTCGTCGACATCCTACGAGCAGTACTTC. It yields the protein CASSTSSTSYEQYF.

This clonotype was counted a few times. The chain employs TRBV10-2 and TRBJ2-2; a weak D match, TRBD1 (6 bases). Germline loops: CDR1 WSHSY, CDR2 SAAADI. This CDR3 is built from 14 residues. Trimming removed 10 bases from V and 4 bases from J, with 16 bases in between. CDR3 DNA sequence: TGCGCCACCGAGGGGCAGGGGAGCACCGGGGAGCTGTTTTTT. Protein product: CATEGQGSTGELFF.